The 21 T cell receptor beta chains listed next were all sequenced from one sample in a study of T cells in Graves' hyperthyroidism and ophthalmopathy. Amplified TCR beta CDR3 regions derived from RNA transcripts. Primed by the HTBI set, a first-round RT-PCR was run on the TCR CDR3. TCRdb analysed the multiplex PCR reads with MiXCR anew, one entry per CDR3 protein. The data contain about 500,000 distinct CDR3 sequences, around 43% of them singletons. The specimen sequenced was peripheral blood or thyroid tissue (not recorded which). The receptors derive from an adult woman with Graves' disease, either hyperthyroidism or ophthalmopathy (not recorded which).

This clonotype was detected ten times or more. V is TRBV5-1 and J is TRBJ1-2; D may be TRBD1 (6 bases). Germline CDR1 reads SGHRS; CDR2 reads YFSETQ. This CDR3 comprises 11 residues. V lost 4 bases, J lost 8 bases, and 9 bases lay in between. The CDR3 sequence is CASSNRDGYTF. CDR3 nucleotide sequence: TGCGCCAGCAGCAACAGGGACGGCTACACCTTC. Complete variable domain (other parts from reference TRBV5-1 and TRBJ1-2): KAGVTQTPRYLIKTRGQQVTLSCSPISGHRSVSWYQQTPGQGLQFLFEYFSETQRNKGNFPGRFSGRQFSNSRSEMNVSTLELGDSALYLCASSNRDGYTFGSGTRLTVV.

J is TRBJ1-4 and V is TRBV25-1; a possible D gene is TRBD1 (6 bases). The CDR3 is made up of 15 amino acids. CDR1 is MGHDK and CDR2 is SYGVNS in the germline V gene. Trimming pared 6 bases from V and 7 bases from J, leaving 18 bases between. The CDR3 DNA follows: TGTGCCAGCAGCTTAGGGTGGCAGGGGAGTGAAAAACTGTTTTTT. Amino acid sequence: CASSLGWQGSEKLFF.

This clonotype was recorded many times. The rearrangement uses TRBV20-1 and TRBJ1-6, with D perhaps TRBD1 (5 bases). The CDR3 runs to 15 residues. Germline CDR1 is DFQATT and CDR2 is SNEGSKA (reference sequence). Trimming took 1 base from V and 9 from J, leaving 16 bases between them. The CDR3 DNA reads as TGCAGTGCTAGAGGAAGGGACGGACCTTCTTCACCCCTCCACTTT. Its protein product is CSARGRDGPSSPLHF.

At least ten counts were recorded for this clonotype. The chain carries TRBV11-2 and TRBJ1-1; D call uncertain. The CDR3 covers 12 residues. Germline V CDR1 and CDR2: SGHAT, FQNNGV. The V gene lost 5 bases and the J gene lost 7 bases, with 11 bases spanning the gap. CDR3 sequence: CASSPRGIEAFF. The CDR3 nucleotides are TGTGCCAGCAGCCCCCGAGGGATTGAAGCTTTCTTT.

This clonotype came up many times. The rearrangement joins TRBV12-3 or TRBV12-4 to TRBJ1-1, with a possible D match to TRBD1 (5 bases). The CDR3 has 14 residues. Trimming stripped 1 base from V and 5 bases from J, with 11 bases between. The CDR3 loop is CASSLGAGRTEAFF. The CDR3 DNA reads as TGTGCCAGCAGTTTAGGGGCAGGGAGAACTGAAGCTTTCTTT.

On this clonotype: The CDR3 ends on some other residue instead of the conserved phenylalanine or tryptophan, so this is likely a read error. The DNA is omitted, as the CDR3 cannot be located on it reliably, and the CDR3 follows TCRdb's listing. The chain uses TRBV20-1 and TRBJ1-3. Germline CDR1 is DFQATT and CDR2 is SNEGSKA (reference sequence). The CDR3 is 9 amino acids in total, end residues counted. This CDR3 reads CSADKRVQS.

J is TRBJ2-5 and V is TRBV20-1, with 9 bases matching TRBD2. Germline CDR1 is DFQATT and CDR2 is SNEGSKA (reference sequence). CDR3 length: 17 residues. The V gene end was trimmed by 3 bases and the J gene end by 5 bases; junction bases not matched to a gene: 16. The CDR3: CSARFAGGTGDRETQYF. The CDR3 DNA reads as TGCAGTGCTAGGTTTGCGGGAGGGACCGGGGATAGGGAGACCCAGTACTTC.

This clonotype was observed many times. The chain employs TRBV7-2 and TRBJ1-1; no clear D gene. The CDR3 totals 13 residues. The V and J ends lost 2 bases and 0 bases respectively, with 4 bases between them. Looked up from germline, CDR1 is SGHTA and CDR2 is FQGNSA. The CDR3 here is CASSLYMNTEAFF. Here the CDR3 DNA reads TGTGCCAGCAGCTTATACATGAACACTGAAGCTTTCTTT.

This clonotype has a single count. V gene TRBV2 combines with J gene TRBJ1-5, with a weak D call TRBD1 (6 bases). V lost 5 bases and J 15 bases, leaving 14 bases between the germline ends. The CDR3 consists of 11 residues. The V gene's germline CDR1 is SNHLY and CDR2 FYNNEI. DNA of the CDR3: TGTGCCAGCAGTTTCAACAGGGTCCGGCATTTT. Amino acids: CASSFNRVRHF.

The sample holds many counts of this clonotype. The chain combines TRBV5-6 with TRBJ2-5; the D is unclear. This CDR3 is 16 amino acids long. The germline V and J ends were trimmed by 0 bases and 4 bases, with 16 bases remaining between them. Looked up from germline, CDR1 is SGHDT and CDR2 is YYEEEE. CDR3 sequence (DNA): TGTGCCAGCAGCTTGGGAGTAGGGTCGGTCGGAGAGACCCAGTACTTC. As protein: CASSLGVGSVGETQYF.

This chain links TRBV30 with TRBJ1-6; no firm D call. The ends were cut back, 5 bases at V and 4 bases at J, with 12 bases in the middle. Germline assignment: CDR1 GTSNPN and CDR2 SVGIG (reference sequence). The CDR3 extends over 14 amino acids. CDR3 residues: CAWRGEDYNSPLHF. CDR3 coding DNA: TGTGCCTGGCGAGGAGAGGATTATAATTCACCCCTCCACTTT.

The chain recombines TRBV6-6 with TRBJ2-7; D is unclear. Looked up from germline, CDR1 is MNHNY and CDR2 is SVGAGI (reference sequence). The CDR3 is 13 amino acids. With 5 bases removed from V and 3 bases from J, the gap between germline ends came to 11 bases. CDR3 residues: CASSRQKSYEQYF. Here the CDR3 DNA reads TGTGCCAGCAGTCGTCAGAAAAGCTACGAGCAGTACTTC.

This clonotype appeared a few times. This is likely a read error, given that the CDR3 carries no conserved phenylalanine or tryptophan at its end. Because the CDR3's place on the DNA is in doubt, the DNA is left out and the CDR3 is given as listed by TCRdb. The chain recombines TRBV9 with TRBJ2-5. The CDR3 is 8 amino acids long, termini counted. Germline CDR1 is SGDLS and CDR2 is YYNGEE. The CDR3 is CASSPWAE.

This clonotype has ten or more counts. This chain connects TRBV20-1 to TRBJ1-1, with 7 bases identical to TRBD1. From germline, CDR1 is DFQATT and CDR2 SNEGSKA (reference sequence). V gave up 4 bases and J gave up 2 bases; unmatched junction bases: 10. The CDR3 is made up of 15 amino acids. CDR3 sequence reads: CSAKESRGGNTEAFF. CDR3 nucleotide sequence: TGCAGTGCTAAAGAGTCCAGGGGGGGAAACACTGAAGCTTTCTTT.

Ten or more counts support this clonotype. The gene calls are TRBV6-1 and TRBJ1-2; TRBD1 is a possible D gene (6 bases). The CDR3 runs to 13 residues. Trimming shortened V by 5 bases and J by 5 bases, and 12 bases separated the two germline ends. CDR1 is MNHNS, CDR2 SASEGT, per germline. In nucleotides, the CDR3 is TGTGCCAGCAGTTCGACAGGAACATATGGCTACACCTTC. Its protein is CASSSTGTYGYTF.

The chain has TRBV12-3 or TRBV12-4 and TRBJ2-5; D is perhaps TRBD1 or TRBD2 (5 bases each). The CDR3 consists of 10 residues. V dropped 11 bases and J dropped 5 bases, with 9 bases sitting between them. CDR3 loop: CARGTETQYF. The DNA of the CDR3 is TGTGCCCGAGGGACGGAGACCCAGTACTTC.

The genes are TRBV19 and TRBJ1-1; D gene unclear. Trimming took off 4 bases at V and 0 bases at J, with 12 bases between the two ends. Germline V gene sequence: CDR1 LNHDA, CDR2 SQIVND (reference sequence). The CDR3 is 15 residues long. DNA of the CDR3: TGTGCCAGTAGTAGAAGGCCCAGCCTGAACACTGAAGCTTTCTTT. As protein: CASSRRPSLNTEAFF.

The chain joins TRBV11-2 to TRBJ2-2; D remains unclear. Germline CDR1 and CDR2: SGHAT and FQNNGV. This CDR3 has 15 amino acids. Trimming stripped 0 bases from V and 1 base from J, with 6 bases between. The CDR3 nucleotides are TGTGCCAGCAGCTTAGAACACAAGAACACCGGGGAGCTGTTTTTT. This gives the protein CASSLEHKNTGELFF.

This clonotype was seen repeatedly, ten times or more. The V and J genes are TRBV10-3 and TRBJ1-6; D uncertain. Germline V gene data show CDR1 as ENHRY and CDR2 as SYGVKD. The CDR3 consists of 12 residues. Deletions cut 3 bases from V and 11 bases from J, with 8 bases between. CDR3 sequence reads: CAISDWGPPLHF. In DNA, the CDR3 is TGTGCCATCAGTGATTGGGGTCCACCCCTCCACTTT.

The CDR3 region has the DNA TGTGCCAGCACCCCTGGATTCTCCGAGCAGTACTTC. Translated: CASTPGFSEQYF. V and J are TRBV7-2 and TRBJ2-7; D call uncertain. V lost 7 bases, J lost 6 bases, and 13 bases lay in between. The length of the CDR3 is 12 residues. From germline, CDR1 is SGHTA and CDR2 FQGNSA.

This sequence joins TRBV30 and TRBJ1-1; D unclear. CDR1 and CDR2 (germline): GTSNPN, SVGIG (reference sequence). The CDR3 has 12 residues. V shed 2 bases and J shed 1 base, with 5 bases lying between them. The CDR3 sequence is CAWSQGNTEAFF. The DNA of the CDR3 is TGTGCCTGGAGTCAAGGGAACACTGAAGCTTTCTTT.